The 7 T cell receptor beta chains below come from one sample, sequenced in a study of multiple sclerosis patients with progressive multifocal leukoencephalopathy (dated by TCRdb to the late 2010s). Libraries were made using the immunoSEQ multiplex PCR assay. In TCRdb, the immuneACCESS table is reduced to in-frame sequences with V and J assigned. These tables do not hold every clone; where another copy was compared, an unresolved V gene accounts for under half, and the others remain unexplained. Present in this sample are fewer than 40,000 clones, 87% of which were seen just once. The top ten clones comprise around 2.9% of the sample. The meaning of the sample's time point label: time of PML onset. The treatment or condition label corresponds to: on natalizumab therapy at sampling. Sample: PBMCs, taken from a patient treated with natalizumab. These receptors all stem from a human donor with progressive multifocal leukoencephalopathy.

The rearrangement links TRBV10-3 to TRBJ2-7; D might be TRBD2 (6 bases). In germline, CDR1 is ENHRY, CDR2 SYGVKD. Between the trimmed V and J ends, which lost 0 bases and 0 bases, there was a span of 15 bases. The CDR3 has 17 residues. Here the CDR3 reads CAISESVRGMSSYEQYF. The CDR3 region has the DNA TGTGCCATCAGTGAGTCGGTACGGGGGATGTCCTCCTACGAGCAGTACTTC.

This clone was recorded once. This rearrangement joins TRBV6-5 to TRBJ2-7; possibly TRBD1 for D (6 bases). Trimming removed 5 bases at V and 5 bases at J, with 16 bases between. Germline values: CDR1 MNHEY, CDR2 SVGAGI. CDR3 length equals 14 residues. CDR3 sequence reads: CASSMDSTPDEQYF. CDR3 sequence (DNA): TGTGCCAGCAGTATGGACAGCACCCCCGACGAGCAGTACTTC.

The chain recombines TRBV9 with TRBJ2-7, with D unresolved. V dropped 0 bases and J dropped 3 bases, with 7 bases sitting between them. The CDR3 extends over 13 amino acids. The V gene's germline CDR1 is SGDLS and CDR2 YYNGEE. The DNA of the CDR3 is TGTGCCAGCAGCGTAGTCAGGAGCTACGAGCAGTACTTC. This codes for CASSVVRSYEQYF.

This sequence joins TRBV19 and TRBJ1-5; D gene uncertain. The germline V gene encodes CDR1 LNHDA and CDR2 SQIVND (reference sequence). The CDR3 has 14 amino acids. V was shortened by 4 bases and J by 6 bases, with 13 bases between the two germline ends. The CDR3, as DNA: TGTGCCAGTAGTAGGGTGGGGTCGAGTCAGCCCCAGCATTTT. Its translation: CASSRVGSSQPQHF.

This chain links TRBV10-3 with TRBJ2-2; unclear D gene. The CDR3 loop spans 12 amino acids. V lost 6 bases, J lost 6 bases, and 8 bases lay in between. The germline gives CDR1 ENHRY, CDR2 SYGVKD. The CDR3 DNA reads TGTGCCATCAGGTGGAGTCCCGGGGAGCTGTTTTTT. Translating gives CAIRWSPGELFF.

This sequence joins TRBV2 and TRBJ1-5; no clear D. Per germline, CDR1 SNHLY and CDR2 FYNNEI. This CDR3 is 14 amino acids long. V shed 2 bases and J shed 4 bases, with 9 bases lying between them. CDR3 in amino acids: CASSELGQNQPQHF. The CDR3 DNA follows: TGTGCCAGCAGTGAATTAGGGCAAAATCAGCCCCAGCATTTT.

V and J are TRBV11-3 and TRBJ2-2; tentative D call: TRBD1 (6 bases). Germline V CDR1 and CDR2: SGHNT, YENEEA. The CDR3 has 14 residues. V gave up 4 bases and J gave up 5 bases, with 11 bases separating them. CDR3 DNA: TGTGCCAGCAGCTCAACAGGGTCTACCGGGGAGCTGTTTTTT. This gives the protein CASSSTGSTGELFF. Together with reference TRBV11-3 and TRBJ2-2, the CDR3 gives the full variable domain: EAGVVQSPRYKIIEKKQPVAFWCNPISGHNTLYWYLQNLGQGPELLIRYENEEAVDDSQLPKDRFSAERLKGVDSTLKIQPAELGDSAVYLCASSSTGSTGELFFGEGSRLTVL.